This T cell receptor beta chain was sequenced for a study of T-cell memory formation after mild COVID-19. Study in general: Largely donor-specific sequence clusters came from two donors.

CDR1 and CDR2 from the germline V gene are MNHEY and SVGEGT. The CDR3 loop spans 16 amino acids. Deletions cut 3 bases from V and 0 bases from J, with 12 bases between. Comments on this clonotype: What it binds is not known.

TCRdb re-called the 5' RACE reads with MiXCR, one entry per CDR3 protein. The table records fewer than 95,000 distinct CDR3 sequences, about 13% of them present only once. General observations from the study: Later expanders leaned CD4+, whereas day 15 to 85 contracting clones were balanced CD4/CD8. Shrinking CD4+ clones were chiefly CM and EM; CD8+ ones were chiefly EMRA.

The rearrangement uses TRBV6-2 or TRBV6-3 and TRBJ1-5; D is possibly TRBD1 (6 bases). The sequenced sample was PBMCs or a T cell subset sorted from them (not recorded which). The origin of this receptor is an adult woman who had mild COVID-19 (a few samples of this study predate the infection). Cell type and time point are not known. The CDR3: CASSYRDRSSNQPQHF. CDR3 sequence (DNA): TGTGCCAGCAGTTATCGCGACAGGAGTAGCAATCAGCCCCAGCATTTT.